This is a list of T cell receptor beta chains from one sample in a study of early T cells in non-severe SARS-CoV-2 infection. TCRdb redid the calling of the 5' RACE reads with MiXCR, one entry per CDR3 protein. The sample lists approximately 85,000 distinct CDR3 sequences, over 9% occurring once. Sequencing was performed on whole blood. The source of these receptors is an adult who was a healthcare worker with PCR-confirmed SARS-CoV-2 infection or an uninfected control (not recorded which). Each CDR3 is given with its conserved first and last residue. The order of the fields is clone size, V gene, D gene, J gene, CDR3 DNA, CDR3 protein. D genes are given only for firm matches. Not all rows give a size; the values are once, few, many and, for expanded clones, a class.

>many|TRBV15|NA|TRBJ2-3
TGTGCCACCAGCAGAATCCAGGGGTTGTACACAGATACGCAGTATTTT
CATSRIQGLYTDTQYF
>many|TRBV2|NA|TRBJ2-7
TGTGCCAGCGGACAGCTATACGAGCAGTACTTC
CASGQLYEQYF
>NA|TRBV19|NA|TRBJ2-2
TGTGCCAGTAGTATACTTCCCACCGGGGAGCTGTTTTTT
CASSILPTGELFF
>NA|TRBV6-4|NA|TRBJ1-2
TGTGCCAGCAGGAATGAACCAGGGTTTGGCTACACCTTC
CASRNEPGFGYTF
>NA|TRBV30|NA|TRBJ1-1
TGTGCCTGGAGTCTGGGACTTAGAGGAACTGAAGCTTTCTTT
CAWSLGLRGTEAFF
>few|TRBV6-2/TRBV6-3|NA|TRBJ1-3
TGTGCCAGCAGATACGAGGGGCTTCGGCGGAACACCATATATTTT
CASRYEGLRRNTIYF
>NA|TRBV29-1|NA|TRBJ1-1
TGCAGCGTTGAGTGGGGTGCAGGCCAAGCTTTCTTT
CSVEWGAGQAFF
>few|TRBV18|TRBD1|TRBJ2-2
TGTGCCAGCTCCCAACGGGACAGAACCGGGGAGCTGTTTTTT
CASSQRDRTGELFF
>few|TRBV29-1|TRBD1|TRBJ2-3
TGCAGCGTTGAGGGGACAGGAGATACGCAGTATTTT
CSVEGTGDTQYF
>NA|TRBV7-9|TRBD1|TRBJ1-1
TGTGCCAGCAGCTGGGAACCGGGACAGGCGAACACTGAAGCTTTCTTT
CASSWEPGQANTEAFF
>few|TRBV2|NA|TRBJ1-5
TGTGCCAGCAGTGAATATTGGACGGCAGAGAGCAATCAGCCCCAGCATTTT
CASSEYWTAESNQPQHF
>NA|TRBV29-1|NA|TRBJ2-7
TGCAGCGTTAGTGGAGGCCCCGTTAGCGAGCAGTACTTC
CSVSGGPVSEQYF
>NA|TRBV7-3|TRBD2|TRBJ2-3
TGTGCCAGCAGCCGACGACTAGCGGGAGGGCAAGATACGCAGTATTTT
CASSRRLAGGQDTQYF
>NA|TRBV20-1|TRBD2|TRBJ2-3
TGCAGTGCTAAAACCCTTAAGCGGGGTAGCACAGATACGCAGTATTTT
CSAKTLKRGSTDTQYF
>many|TRBV7-9|NA|TRBJ1-1
TGTGCCAGCAGCTTATCTGGGGTGACTGAAGCTTTCTTT
CASSLSGVTEAFF
>many|TRBV27|NA|TRBJ2-7
TGTGCCAGCAGTTTATACAGGGAATCCGAGCAGTACTTC
CASSLYRESEQYF
>NA|TRBV20-1|NA|TRBJ2-1
TGCAGTGCTAGAGATTCGGGGAAACCCTACAATGAGCAGTTCTTC
CSARDSGKPYNEQFF
>NA|TRBV11-2|TRBD1|TRBJ2-5
TGTGCCAGCAGCTTAGACCCCGGACAGGGAGTATTCGAGACCCAGTACTTC
CASSLDPGQGVFETQYF
>many|TRBV20-1|NA|TRBJ2-7
TGCAGTGCTAGAGCTAGCGCCGCCTACGAGCAGTACTTC
CSARASAAYEQYF
>few|TRBV12-3/TRBV12-4|NA|TRBJ1-6
TGTGCCAGCAGTTTTCGACGGGGTGGTGGGATAGGGGCACCCCTCCACTTT
CASSFRRGGGIGAPLHF
>few|TRBV7-3|NA|TRBJ2-3
TGTGCCAGCAGCTTTTATTTGTGGGTCACAGATACGCAGTATTTT
CASSFYLWVTDTQYF
>NA|TRBV21-1|NA|TRBJ1-2
TGTGCCAGGAAAACCACAGCCGGGACAGGGGATAATTCCTATGGCTACACCTTC
CARKTTAGTGDNSYGYTF
>few|TRBV19|NA|TRBJ2-7
TGTGCCAGTAGTGCCAACAGGGCAAATCCTTACGAGCAGTACTTC
CASSANRANPYEQYF
>few|TRBV2|NA|TRBJ2-3
TGTGCCAGCAGTGAGATTGCGCAGTATTTT
CASSEIAQYF